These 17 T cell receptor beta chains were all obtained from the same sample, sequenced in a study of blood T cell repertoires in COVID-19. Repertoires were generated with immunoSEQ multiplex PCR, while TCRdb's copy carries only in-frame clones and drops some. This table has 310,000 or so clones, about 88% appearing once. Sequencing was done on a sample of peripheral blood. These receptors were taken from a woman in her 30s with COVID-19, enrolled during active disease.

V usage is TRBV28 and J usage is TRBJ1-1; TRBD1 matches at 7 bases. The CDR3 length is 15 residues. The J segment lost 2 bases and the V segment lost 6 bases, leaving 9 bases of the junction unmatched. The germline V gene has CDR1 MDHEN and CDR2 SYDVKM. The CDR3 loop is CASRERQGSNTEAFF. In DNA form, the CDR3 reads TGTGCCAGCAGAGAGAGACAGGGCTCAAACACTGAAGCTTTCTTT.

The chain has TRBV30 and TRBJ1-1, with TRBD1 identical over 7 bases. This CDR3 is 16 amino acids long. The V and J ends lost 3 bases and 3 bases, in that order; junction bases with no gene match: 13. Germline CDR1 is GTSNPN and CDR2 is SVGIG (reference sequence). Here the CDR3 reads CAWSIPRTGRDTEAFF. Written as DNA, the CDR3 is TGTGCCTGGAGCATACCCAGGACAGGTAGGGACACTGAAGCTTTCTTT.

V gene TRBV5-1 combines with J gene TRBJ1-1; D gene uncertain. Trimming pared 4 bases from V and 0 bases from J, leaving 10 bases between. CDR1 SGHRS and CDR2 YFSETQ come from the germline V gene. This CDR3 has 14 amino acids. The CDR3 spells CASSNNTLNTEAFF. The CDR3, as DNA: TGCGCCAGCAGCAATAACACCCTGAACACTGAAGCTTTCTTT.

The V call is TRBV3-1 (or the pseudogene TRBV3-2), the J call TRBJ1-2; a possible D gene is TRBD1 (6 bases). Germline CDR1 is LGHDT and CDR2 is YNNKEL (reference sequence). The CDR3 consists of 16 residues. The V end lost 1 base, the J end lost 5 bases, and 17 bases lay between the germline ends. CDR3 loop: CASSQGVARGRYGYTF. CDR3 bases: TGTGCCAGCAGCCAAGGGGTGGCCAGGGGAAGATATGGCTACACCTTC.

The CDR3 sequence is CASSSTGQPTDTQYF. The CDR3, as DNA: TGTGCCAGCAGCAGTACAGGACAACCGACAGATACGCAGTATTTT. The chain is built from TRBV7-9 and TRBJ2-3; TRBD1 is a possible D gene (5 bases). Looked up from germline, CDR1 is SEHNR and CDR2 is FQNEAQ (reference sequence). CDR3 length: 15 amino acids. V lost 5 bases to trimming and J lost 3 bases, with 15 bases between them.

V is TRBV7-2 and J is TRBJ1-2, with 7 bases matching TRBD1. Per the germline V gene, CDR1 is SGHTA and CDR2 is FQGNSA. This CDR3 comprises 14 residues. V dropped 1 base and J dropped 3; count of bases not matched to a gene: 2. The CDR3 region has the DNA TGTGCCAGCAGCTTAGAGACAGGGTACTATGGCTACACCTTC. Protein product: CASSLETGYYGYTF.

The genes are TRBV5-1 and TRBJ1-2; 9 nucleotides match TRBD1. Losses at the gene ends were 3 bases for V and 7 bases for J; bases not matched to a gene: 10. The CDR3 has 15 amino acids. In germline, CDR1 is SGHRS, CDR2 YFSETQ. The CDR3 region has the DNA TGCGCCAGCAGCTCATTACAGGGGGCATCCGGTGGCTACACCTTC. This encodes CASSSLQGASGGYTF.

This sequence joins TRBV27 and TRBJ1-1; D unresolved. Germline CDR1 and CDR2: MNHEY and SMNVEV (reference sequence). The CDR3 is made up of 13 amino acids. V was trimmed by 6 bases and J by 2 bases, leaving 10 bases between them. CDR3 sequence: CASRPGGNTEAFF. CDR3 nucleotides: TGTGCCAGCAGACCCGGAGGAAACACTGAAGCTTTCTTT.

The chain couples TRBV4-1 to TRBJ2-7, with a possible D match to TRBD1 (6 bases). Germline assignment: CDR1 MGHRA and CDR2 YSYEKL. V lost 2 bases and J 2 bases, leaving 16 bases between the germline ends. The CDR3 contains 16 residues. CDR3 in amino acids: CASSQSQQGGAYEQYF. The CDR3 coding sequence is TGCGCCAGCAGCCAAAGTCAACAGGGTGGGGCCTACGAGCAGTACTTC.

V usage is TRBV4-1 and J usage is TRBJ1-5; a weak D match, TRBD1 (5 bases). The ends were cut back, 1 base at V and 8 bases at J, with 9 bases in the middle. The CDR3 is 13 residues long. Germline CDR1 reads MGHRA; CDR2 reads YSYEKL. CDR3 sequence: CASSQGGGEPQHF. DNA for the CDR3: TGCGCCAGCAGCCAAGGGGGGGGAGAGCCCCAGCATTTT.

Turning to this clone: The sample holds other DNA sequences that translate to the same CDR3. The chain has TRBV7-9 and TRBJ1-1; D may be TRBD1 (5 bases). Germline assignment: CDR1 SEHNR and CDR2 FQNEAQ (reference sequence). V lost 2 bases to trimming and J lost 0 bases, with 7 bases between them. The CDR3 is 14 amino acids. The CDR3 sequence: CASSLQGLNTEAFF. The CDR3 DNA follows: TGTGCCAGCAGCTTACAGGGCCTGAACACTGAAGCTTTCTTT.

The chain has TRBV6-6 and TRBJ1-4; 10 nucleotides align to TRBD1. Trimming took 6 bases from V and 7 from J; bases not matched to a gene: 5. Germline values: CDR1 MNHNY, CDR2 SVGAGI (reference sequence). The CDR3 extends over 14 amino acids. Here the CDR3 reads CASRTGGAFEKLFF. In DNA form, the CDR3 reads TGTGCCAGCAGGACAGGGGGCGCTTTTGAAAAACTGTTTTTT.

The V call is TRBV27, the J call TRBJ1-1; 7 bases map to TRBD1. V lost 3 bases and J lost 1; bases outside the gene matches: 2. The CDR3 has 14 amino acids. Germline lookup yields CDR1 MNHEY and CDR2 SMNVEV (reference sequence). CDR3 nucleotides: TGTGCCAGCAGTTTTGGACAGGAGAACACTGAAGCTTTCTTT. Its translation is CASSFGQENTEAFF.

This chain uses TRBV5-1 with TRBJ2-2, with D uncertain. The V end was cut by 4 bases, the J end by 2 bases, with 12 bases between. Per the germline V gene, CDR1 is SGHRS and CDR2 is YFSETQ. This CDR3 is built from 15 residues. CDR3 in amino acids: CASSPSLDNTGELFF. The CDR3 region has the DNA TGCGCCAGCAGCCCTTCCCTAGACAACACCGGGGAGCTGTTTTTT.

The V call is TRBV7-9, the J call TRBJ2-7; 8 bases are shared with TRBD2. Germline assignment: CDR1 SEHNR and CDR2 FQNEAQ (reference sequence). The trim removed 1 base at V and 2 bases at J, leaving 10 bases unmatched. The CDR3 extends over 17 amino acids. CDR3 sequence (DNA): TGTGCCAGCAGCTTAGGGCCGGGGGGGGCGCAGGCCTACGAGCAGTACTTC. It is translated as CASSLGPGGAQAYEQYF.

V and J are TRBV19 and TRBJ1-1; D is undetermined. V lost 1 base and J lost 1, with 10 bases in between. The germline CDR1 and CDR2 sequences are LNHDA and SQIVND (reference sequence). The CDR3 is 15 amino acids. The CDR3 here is CASSIVASGNTEAFF. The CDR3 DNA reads TGTGCCAGTAGTATAGTGGCCTCGGGGAACACTGAAGCTTTCTTT.

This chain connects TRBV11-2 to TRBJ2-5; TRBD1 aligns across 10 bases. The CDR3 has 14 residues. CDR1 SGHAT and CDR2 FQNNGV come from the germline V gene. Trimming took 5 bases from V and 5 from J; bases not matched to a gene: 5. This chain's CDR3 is CASSPTGGLETQYF. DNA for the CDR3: TGTGCCAGCAGCCCGACAGGGGGCTTGGAGACCCAGTACTTC.